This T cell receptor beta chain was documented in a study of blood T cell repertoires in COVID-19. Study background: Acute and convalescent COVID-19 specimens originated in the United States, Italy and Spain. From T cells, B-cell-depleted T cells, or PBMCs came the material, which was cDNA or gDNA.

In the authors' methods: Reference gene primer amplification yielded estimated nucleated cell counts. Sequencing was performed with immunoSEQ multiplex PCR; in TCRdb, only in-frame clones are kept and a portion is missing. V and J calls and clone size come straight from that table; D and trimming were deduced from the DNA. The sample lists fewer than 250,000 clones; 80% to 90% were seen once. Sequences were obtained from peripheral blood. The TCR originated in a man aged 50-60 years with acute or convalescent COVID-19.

CDR3 sequence: CAISELLAGVEQYF. Written as DNA, the CDR3 is TGTGCCATCAGTGAGTTACTAGCGGGGGTCGAGCAGTACTTC. V is TRBV10-3 and J is TRBJ2-7; TRBD2 matches 11 bases. The length of the CDR3 is 14 residues. Germline assignment: CDR1 ENHRY and CDR2 SYGVKD. The ends lost 1 base at V and 6 bases at J; junction bases unmatched: 2.